This T cell receptor beta chain came from a study of T cells after yellow fever vaccination. TCRdb re-called the 5' RACE reads with MiXCR, one entry per CDR3 protein. The repertoire holds roughly 260,000 distinct CDR3 sequences, with 10% to 15% as singletons. Deletions cut 8 bases from V and 1 base from J, with 9 bases between. CDR1 is DFQATT and CDR2 is SNEGSKA in the germline V gene (reference sequence). CDR3 length: 12 residues. The specimen was CD4+ T cells sorted from PBMCs, collected 45 days after the yellow fever booster vaccination. This chain uses TRBV20-1 with TRBJ2-4; D gene unclear. The receptor's source is a man aged 25-40 years who received the YFV17D yellow fever vaccine. The CDR3 bases are TGCAGTATCCTAGGGGCCAAAAACATTCAGTACTTC. Encoded protein: CSILGAKNIQYF.